The 19 T cell receptor beta chains given below trace back to one sample, sequenced in a study of response to subunit inactivated influenza vaccine. In TCRdb, the RT-PCR reads were re-called with MiXCR into one record per CDR3 protein. In the table there are hundreds of thousands of distinct CDR3 sequences, 10% to 15% of which are singletons. The sequencing here drew on PBMCs from blood, taken roughly 45 days after vaccination. The receptor set was obtained from a middle-aged man who received an inactivated influenza vaccine.

The chain is built from TRBV4-3 and TRBJ1-1; D not certain. V was trimmed by 0 bases and J by 8 bases, leaving 13 bases between them. The CDR3 sequence is 14 residues long. The V gene's germline CDR1 is LGHNA and CDR2 YSLEER. CDR3 protein: CASSQDGGREEAFF. CDR3 bases: TGCGCCAGCAGCCAAGATGGAGGTAGGGAGGAAGCTTTCTTT.

This clonotype occurred many times. The chain uses TRBV12-3 or TRBV12-4 and TRBJ2-1; TRBD2 aligns across 9 bases. V shed 3 bases, J shed 9 bases, and the junction held 6 bases outside the gene matches. The CDR3 totals 14 residues. CDR3 in DNA: TGTGCCAGCAGTTTGGGTAGCGGGAGTGTTGAGCAGTTCTTC. Translating gives CASSLGSGSVEQFF.

This clonotype has a count of ten or more. The chain combines TRBV12-3 or TRBV12-4 with TRBJ1-2; D call uncertain. V was trimmed by 6 bases and J by 0 bases, leaving 8 bases between them. This CDR3 has 13 amino acids. The CDR3 reads CASRQSTNYGYTF. The CDR3 nucleotides are TGTGCCAGCAGACAGAGCACTAACTATGGCTACACCTTC.

V and J are TRBV27 and TRBJ2-1; the D is unclear. From germline, CDR1 is MNHEY and CDR2 SMNVEV (reference sequence). V lost 4 bases and J lost 4, with 8 bases in between. The CDR3 is 13 residues long. The CDR3 is CASSSFLYNEQFF. CDR3 DNA sequence: TGTGCCAGCAGTTCCTTCCTATACAATGAGCAGTTCTTC.

This clonotype has just a few counts. This chain uses TRBV9 with TRBJ2-7; TRBD2 is a possible D gene (5 bases). The CDR3 totals 15 residues. The V end was cut by 3 bases, the J end by 4 bases, with 17 bases between. Germline V gives CDR1 SGDLS, CDR2 YYNGEE. This CDR3 is CASSATTGRDYEQYF. The CDR3 DNA is TGTGCCAGCAGCGCAACGACGGGAAGGGATTACGAGCAGTACTTC.

The V call is TRBV7-2, the J call TRBJ2-2, with TRBD1 matching over 7 bases. CDR1 is SGHTA and CDR2 is FQGNSA in the germline V gene. After removal of 5 bases from V and 3 bases from J, the junction contained 9 bases not matched to a gene. The CDR3 has 16 residues. In DNA form, the CDR3 reads TGTGCCAGCAGCCCCTACAGACAGGGTTACACCGGGGAGCTGTTTTTT. Encoded protein: CASSPYRQGYTGELFF.

This clonotype was recorded a few times. This chain connects TRBV20-1 to TRBJ2-5; TRBD2 aligns across 9 bases. The CDR3 loop spans 14 amino acids. J gave up 4 bases and V 2 bases, and 5 bases lay outside the gene matches. The germline gives CDR1 DFQATT, CDR2 SNEGSKA (reference sequence). CDR3 amino acids: CSARPLSGRETQYF. For the CDR3, the DNA is TGCAGTGCTAGACCTCTTAGCGGGAGAGAGACCCAGTACTTC.

This clonotype turned up a few times. This chain uses TRBV24-1 with TRBJ2-1, with 8 bases matching TRBD1. Per germline, CDR1 KGHDR and CDR2 SFDVKD. The length of the CDR3 is 13 residues. The junction had 2 bases not matched to a gene; V was cut back by 7 bases and J by 4 bases. Written as DNA, the CDR3 is TGTGCCACCAGGGGGACAGGTTACAATGAGCAGTTCTTC. Translating it yields CATRGTGYNEQFF.

The chain couples TRBV10-3 to TRBJ1-1, with a possible D match to TRBD1 (5 bases). V lost 4 bases and J 3 bases, leaving 12 bases between the germline ends. Germline loops: CDR1 ENHRY, CDR2 SYGVKD. This CDR3 has 14 amino acids. Here the CDR3 reads CAISVRGVDTEAFF. The CDR3 nucleotides are TGTGCCATCAGTGTGAGGGGAGTGGACACTGAAGCTTTCTTT.

This clonotype has just a few counts. The chain couples TRBV10-3 to TRBJ2-7, with 9 positions matching TRBD1. Per the germline V gene, CDR1 is ENHRY and CDR2 is SYGVKD. There are 17 residues in the CDR3. The ends lost 0 bases at V and 2 bases at J; junction bases unmatched: 8. The CDR3 DNA is TGTGCCATCAGTGAGTCAACCGGGACAGGGAGGGCCTACGAGCAGTACTTC. This gives the protein CAISESTGTGRAYEQYF.

The V and J genes are TRBV7-8 and TRBJ2-5; TRBD2 matches 10 bases. Germline V CDR1 and CDR2: SGHVS, FQNEAQ. The CDR3 totals 18 residues. J was trimmed by 4 bases and V by 7 bases; bases with no gene match: 18. The CDR3 loop is CASNRFRFSSGRGETQYF. In nucleotides, the CDR3 is TGTGCCAGCAACCGTTTCCGATTTTCTAGCGGGAGAGGAGAGACCCAGTACTTC.

This CDR3 is CASSQEAEQFF. DNA of the CDR3: TGTGCCAGCAGCCAGGAGGCTGAGCAGTTCTTC. The chain joins TRBV4-2 to TRBJ2-1; tentatively, D is TRBD2 (5 bases). Germline V CDR1 and CDR2: LGHNA, YNFKEQ. The V end was cut by 3 bases, the J end by 9 bases, with 6 bases between. The CDR3 consists of 11 residues.

This sequence joins TRBV7-8 and TRBJ2-5; a possible D gene is TRBD1 (6 bases). Germline V gene data show CDR1 as SGHVS and CDR2 as FQNEAQ. This CDR3 has 15 residues. V lost 5 bases and J 5 bases, leaving 18 bases between the germline ends. CDR3 region: CASSAQQGFVETQYF. The CDR3 nucleotides read TGTGCCAGCAGCGCCCAACAGGGATTTGTGGAGACCCAGTACTTC. Based on the CDR3 plus reference TRBV7-8 and TRBJ2-5, the full variable domain is GAGVSQSPRYKVAKRGQDVALRCDPISGHVSLFWYQQALGQGPEFLTYFQNEAQLDKSGLPSDRFFAERPEGSVSTLKIQRTQQEDSAVYLCASSAQQGFVETQYFGPGTRLLVL.

Here the CDR3 DNA reads TGTGCCAGCAGCTTAAGGCGGCTAGCGGGAGCAGATACGCAGTATTTT. As protein: CASSLRRLAGADTQYF. This chain uses TRBV7-8 with TRBJ2-3; 10 positions agree with TRBD2. The CDR3 length is 16 residues. The trim removed 2 bases at V and 4 bases at J, leaving 6 bases unmatched. CDR1 is SGHVS, CDR2 FQNEAQ, per germline.

This clonotype was picked up a small number of times. This chain joins TRBV20-1 and TRBJ2-3, with 8 bases aligning to TRBD2. The CDR3 runs to 13 residues. V lost 3 bases, J lost 6 bases, and 5 bases stayed unmatched. Germline V gene lookup returns CDR1 DFQATT and CDR2 SNEGSKA (reference sequence). CDR3 in amino acids: CSASGRARDTQYF. The CDR3 DNA is TGCAGTGCTAGCGGGAGGGCAAGGGATACGCAGTATTTT.

V gene TRBV4-1 combines with J gene TRBJ1-2, with 9 bases lining up with TRBD1. Per germline, CDR1 MGHRA and CDR2 YSYEKL. The V segment lost 7 bases and the J segment 2 bases; nucleotides outside the gene matches: 5. The CDR3 length is 14 residues. CDR3 in amino acids: CASKKQGANYGYTF. The CDR3, as DNA: TGCGCCAGCAAAAAACAGGGGGCAAACTATGGCTACACCTTC.

This clonotype has just a few counts. This chain uses TRBV20-1 with TRBJ2-7, with unresolved D. The germline V gene encodes CDR1 DFQATT and CDR2 SNEGSKA (reference sequence). V was cut by 3 bases and J by 2 bases, with 8 bases left in between. CDR3 length: 12 amino acids. The DNA of the CDR3 is TGCAGTGCTAGGGAGTCGCCCTACGAGCAGTACTTC. It codes for CSARESPYEQYF.

This CDR3 is CASSWAGAYRYGYTF. The CDR3 DNA follows: TGTGCCAGCAGTTGGGCGGGGGCATATCGCTATGGCTACACCTTC. The chain recombines TRBV6-5 with TRBJ1-2, with a tentative D call TRBD1 (6 bases). Germline loops: CDR1 MNHEY, CDR2 SVGAGI. The CDR3 totals 15 residues. Deletions cut 4 bases from V and 4 bases from J, with 16 bases between.

This clonotype was observed a few times. This sequence joins TRBV20-1 and TRBJ2-3, with 8 positions matching TRBD2. The trim removed 5 bases at V and 1 base at J, leaving 5 bases unmatched. The CDR3 consists of 14 residues. Germline loops: CDR1 DFQATT, CDR2 SNEGSKA (reference sequence). The CDR3 DNA follows: TGCAGTGCTCTCAGCGGGGGACGCACAGATACGCAGTATTTT. Protein sequence: CSALSGGRTDTQYF.